These T cell receptor beta chains were read from a single sample in a study of CXCR3-negative and CXCR3-positive naive CD8 T cells. After re-calling the 5' RACE reads, TCRdb lists one entry per CDR3 protein, DNA absent. The sample table includes 150,000 to 170,000 distinct CDR3 sequences. The sample comprised naive CXCR3+ CD8+ T cells from blood. The receptors were gathered from a human donor in good health. Some clones in this sample may be carry-over from other donors' samples. Each CDR3 is given with its conserved first and last residue. Each record gives: V gene, J gene, CDR3 length, CDR3 protein.

v_call: TRBV7-6
j_call: TRBJ1-3
cdr3_length: 18
cdr3_aa: CASSLGAGTDRSGNTIYF

v_call: TRBV28
j_call: TRBJ2-3
cdr3_length: 15
cdr3_aa: CASSSPTSGWDTQYF

v_call: TRBV15
j_call: TRBJ1-1
cdr3_length: 13
cdr3_aa: CATSGLENTEAFF

v_call: TRBV28
j_call: TRBJ2-3
cdr3_length: 15
cdr3_aa: CASSPQQGFTDTQYF

v_call: TRBV7-8
j_call: TRBJ1-6
cdr3_length: 15
cdr3_aa: CASSLGRPSNSPLHF

v_call: TRBV5-1
j_call: TRBJ1-2
cdr3_length: 15
cdr3_aa: CASSLDRGRADGYTF

v_call: TRBV4-1
j_call: TRBJ2-2
cdr3_length: 15
cdr3_aa: CASSQLAGGFGELFF

v_call: TRBV9
j_call: TRBJ2-2
cdr3_length: 15
cdr3_aa: CASSGRTGNTGELFF

v_call: TRBV28
j_call: TRBJ1-5
cdr3_length: 15
cdr3_aa: CASSLRLAGDQPQHF

v_call: TRBV5-5
j_call: TRBJ2-1
cdr3_length: 16
cdr3_aa: CASSLTASRNNNEQFF

v_call: TRBV3-1
j_call: TRBJ1-2
cdr3_length: 15
cdr3_aa: CASSPTGVPNYGYTF

v_call: TRBV6-5
j_call: TRBJ2-1
cdr3_length: 14
cdr3_aa: CASSPGTRGDEQFF

v_call: TRBV19
j_call: TRBJ1-5
cdr3_length: 17
cdr3_aa: CASMKDRGELGNQPQHF

v_call: TRBV14
j_call: TRBJ1-2
cdr3_length: 14
cdr3_aa: CASSHKGGTWGYTF

v_call: TRBV27
j_call: TRBJ1-6
cdr3_length: 15
cdr3_aa: CASSLSGRANSPLHF

v_call: TRBV28
j_call: TRBJ1-1
cdr3_length: 13
cdr3_aa: CASSIQYSTEAFF

v_call: TRBV15
j_call: TRBJ2-3
cdr3_length: 17
cdr3_aa: CATRGLAGDSAGVTQYF

v_call: TRBV2
j_call: TRBJ2-7
cdr3_length: 13
cdr3_aa: CASDSRAPYEQYF

v_call: TRBV13
j_call: TRBJ1-1
cdr3_length: 14
cdr3_aa: CASSFVTGDTEAFF

v_call: TRBV3-1
j_call: TRBJ1-1
cdr3_length: 14
cdr3_aa: CASSQEGSRIEAFF

v_call: TRBV20-1
j_call: TRBJ2-7
cdr3_length: 15
cdr3_aa: CSARDLLRAPDEQYF

v_call: TRBV7-9
j_call: TRBJ1-2
cdr3_length: 16
cdr3_aa: CASSRPAAATNYGYTF